These 2 T cell receptor beta chains originate from one sample sequenced in a study of shared clonotypes between healthy human individuals. Clones were read by immunoSEQ multiplex PCR, and TCRdb kept only the in-frame ones, dropping some. The data hold about 1.4 million clones, with roughly 97% observed a single time. Sequences were obtained from naive CD4+ T cells sorted from blood. The subset was: CD45RA+ positively selected. These receptors all stem from a man aged 30 to 39 in good health.

Comment on this clone: Relative to the germline gene, one junction end is altered; a read error may explain this. J is TRBJ1-3 and V is TRBV6-1; no clear D. Per germline, CDR1 MNHNS and CDR2 SASEGT. The CDR3 is 14 amino acids. The CDR3 DNA sequence: TGTGCCAGCAGTGAAGCTGCCGGTGGATACACCATATATTTT. This encodes CASSEAAGGYTIYF.

The chain has TRBV28 and TRBJ1-1; D is uncertain. CDR1 and CDR2 (germline): MDHEN, SYDVKM. This CDR3 is 12 amino acids long. CDR3 in DNA: TGTGGTTGTTGTGTACTGAACACTGAAGCTTTCTTT. Protein product: CGCCVLNTEAFF. Full variable domain (rest looked up from reference TRBV28 and TRBJ1-1): DVKVTQSSRYLVKRTGEKVFLECVQDMDHENMFWYRQDPGLGLRLIYFSYDVKMKEKGDIPEGYSVSREKKERFSLILESASTNQTSMYLCGCCVLNTEAFFGQGTRLTVV.